The 7 T cell receptor beta chains listed next were all sequenced from one sample in a study of PD-1 blockade in classical Hodgkin lymphoma. Stated time point: cycle 4 day 1 (C4D1), after more than five weeks of nivolumab. All trial patients relapsed after autologous stem cell transplantation. Clones were read by immunoSEQ multiplex PCR, and TCRdb kept only the in-frame ones, dropping some. The sample carries about 16,000 clones, 83% recorded once. Material: peripheral blood mononuclear cells (PBMCs), obtained before the fourth cycle of nivolumab. The receptors shown here come from a human donor with classical Hodgkin lymphoma.

V usage is TRBV4-2 and J usage is TRBJ1-1, with no clear D. V was trimmed by 1 base and J by 5 bases, leaving 11 bases between them. The CDR3 loop spans 14 amino acids. Germline V CDR1 and CDR2: LGHNA, YNFKEQ. The CDR3 DNA reads TGTGCCAGCAGCCAAGTGGTAGGGAAGACTGAAGCTTTCTTT. This codes for CASSQVVGKTEAFF.

This CDR3 reads CASSLAGAGETQYF. CDR3 nucleotide sequence: TGCGCCAGCAGTTTAGCGGGGGCGGGAGAGACCCAGTACTTC. The rearrangement joins TRBV5-1 to TRBJ2-5; 9 bases map to TRBD2. Germline-derived CDR1 and CDR2 are SGHRS and YFSETQ. J lost 4 bases, V lost 5 bases, and 6 bases had no gene match. The CDR3 is 14 amino acids.

The chain couples TRBV7-9 to TRBJ2-2; D not resolved. Trimming left V 5 bases short and J 4 bases short, with 8 bases between. Germline V gene lookup returns CDR1 SEHNR and CDR2 FQNEAQ (reference sequence). The CDR3 covers 13 residues. CDR3 DNA sequence: TGTGCCAGCAGCCCATCGGGCACCGGGGAGCTGTTTTTT. Amino acid sequence: CASSPSGTGELFF. The full variable domain, in which reference TRBV7-9 and TRBJ2-2 provide the parts outside the CDR3, is DTGVSQNPRHKITKRGQNVTFRCDPISEHNRLYWYRQTLGQGPEFLTYFQNEAQLEKSRLLSDRFSAERPKGSFSTLEIQRTEQGDSAMYLCASSPSGTGELFFGEGSRLTVL.

This clone is a singleton in its sample. The chain uses TRBV5-8 and TRBJ2-5; D is undetermined. Germline V CDR1 and CDR2: SGHTS, YDEGEE. There are 11 residues in the CDR3. With 2 bases removed from V and 5 bases from J, the gap between germline ends came to 4 bases. This chain's CDR3 is CASSFGETQYF. As DNA, the CDR3 is TGTGCCAGCAGCTTCGGTGAGACCCAGTACTTC.

The rearrangement joins TRBV9 to TRBJ2-1; D possibly matches TRBD1 or TRBD2 (5 bases each). V dropped 4 bases and J dropped 3 bases, with 11 bases sitting between them. CDR1 is SGDLS, CDR2 YYNGEE, per germline. This CDR3 is built from 14 residues. CDR3 region: CASSPGTLYNEQFF. In DNA form, the CDR3 reads TGTGCCAGCAGCCCAGGGACCCTCTACAATGAGCAGTTCTTC.

This clone was seen a single time. The chain has TRBV5-1 and TRBJ1-1, with a possible D match to TRBD1 (6 bases). Between the trimmed V and J ends, which lost 0 bases and 6 bases, there was a span of 12 bases. The CDR3 is made up of 14 amino acids. Per the germline V gene, CDR1 is SGHRS and CDR2 is YFSETQ. CDR3: CASSLAGGLAEAFF. The CDR3 nucleotides read TGCGCCAGCAGCTTGGCGGGGGGCTTAGCTGAAGCTTTCTTT.

The chain couples TRBV5-1 to TRBJ1-1, with 9 bases fitting TRBD1. This CDR3 is 16 amino acids long. V shed 1 base, J shed 5 bases, and the junction held 9 bases outside the gene matches. Germline-derived CDR1 and CDR2 are SGHRS and YFSETQ. In DNA, the CDR3 is TGCGCCAGCAGCTTGACGGGACAGGGATCGGGGACTGAAGCTTTCTTT. Protein product: CASSLTGQGSGTEAFF.